These 31 T cell receptor beta chains were sequenced from one sample in a study of early T cells in non-severe SARS-CoV-2 infection. MiXCR was run by TCRdb on the 5' RACE reads, yielding one entry per CDR3 protein. The sample shows over 20,000 distinct CDR3 sequences, around 5% of them seen only once. Source material: whole blood. The receptors here all came from an adult who was a healthcare worker with PCR-confirmed SARS-CoV-2 infection or an uninfected control (not recorded which).

This clonotype is categorized as medium-sized. The J gene is TRBJ2-1, the V gene TRBV28; 7 bases are shared with TRBD2. The J segment lost 4 bases and the V segment lost 5 bases, leaving 8 bases of the junction unmatched. The length of the CDR3 is 15 residues. Germline V gene data show CDR1 as MDHEN and CDR2 as SYDVKM. The CDR3, as DNA: TGTGCCAGCAGTCCCCCGGCGGGAGCATACAATGAGCAGTTCTTC. Its protein product is CASSPPAGAYNEQFF.

This clonotype appeared a few times. The chain links TRBV4-2 to TRBJ2-1; 13 positions match TRBD2. There are 16 residues in the CDR3. The junction had 4 bases not matched to a gene; V was cut back by 2 bases and J by 6 bases. In germline, CDR1 is LGHNA, CDR2 YNFKEQ. This CDR3 reads CASSQRLAGGLNEQFF. The CDR3 DNA sequence: TGTGCCAGCAGCCAAAGACTAGCGGGAGGCCTCAATGAGCAGTTCTTC.

The sample holds many counts of this clonotype. V and J are TRBV20-1 and TRBJ1-1; 7 bases line up with TRBD1. V gave up 6 bases and J gave up 0 bases; unmatched junction bases: 13. This CDR3 comprises 16 residues. Germline values: CDR1 DFQATT, CDR2 SNEGSKA (reference sequence). The CDR3 sequence is CSAVTGASQMNTEAFF. CDR3 nucleotides: TGCAGTGCCGTCACAGGGGCGAGTCAGATGAACACTGAAGCTTTCTTT.

This clonotype was detected many times. This chain links TRBV11-2 with TRBJ2-5, with a possible D match to TRBD1 (5 bases). The CDR3 is 14 amino acids. V dropped 0 bases and J dropped 4 bases, with 9 bases sitting between them. Germline V gives CDR1 SGHAT, CDR2 FQNNGV. The CDR3 spells CASSLDRQRETQYF. The CDR3 DNA sequence: TGTGCCAGCAGCTTAGATCGACAGAGAGAGACCCAGTACTTC.

This clonotype was counted at least ten times. V gene TRBV18 combines with J gene TRBJ1-1; no clear D gene. The CDR3 runs 13 residues. The V gene's germline CDR1 is KGHSH and CDR2 LQKENI. Trimming left V 3 bases short and J 5 bases short, with 10 bases between. CDR3 coding DNA: TGTGCCAGCTCACCCTCGGTGGGGACTGAAGCTTTCTTT. As protein: CASSPSVGTEAFF. Drawing the rest from reference TRBV18 and TRBJ1-1, the complete variable domain is NAGVMQNPRHLVRRRGQEARLRCSPMKGHSHVYWYRQLPEEGLKFMVYLQKENIIDESGMPKERFSAEFPKEGPSILRIQQVVRGDSAAYFCASSPSVGTEAFFGQGTRLTVV.

This clonotype was seen many times. The J gene is TRBJ2-3, the V gene TRBV5-4, with 12 positions matching TRBD2. Trimming removed 0 bases from V and 3 bases from J; junction bases left unmatched: 8. The CDR3 is made up of 18 amino acids. CDR1 is SGHNT and CDR2 is YYREEE in the germline V gene (reference sequence). CDR3 amino acids: CASSLGTRTSGVTDTQYF. CDR3 DNA: TGTGCCAGCAGCTTGGGGACGCGGACTAGCGGGGTTACAGATACGCAGTATTTT. Full variable domain (outside the CDR3, taken from reference TRBV5-4 and TRBJ2-3): ETGVTQSPTHLIKTRGQQVTLRCSSQSGHNTVSWYQQALGQGPQFIFQYYREEENGRGNFPPRFSGLQFPNYSSELNVNALELDDSALYLCASSLGTRTSGVTDTQYFGPGTRLTVL.

This clonotype came up many times. This chain uses TRBV6-1 with TRBJ1-4; 7 nucleotides agree with TRBD1. Unmatched junction bases numbered 5, after V lost 0 bases and J lost 7 bases. This CDR3 is 15 amino acids long. Germline CDR1 MNHNS, CDR2 SASEGT. The CDR3 spells CASSEAPQGSEKLFF. Here the CDR3 DNA reads TGTGCCAGCAGTGAAGCGCCACAGGGGAGTGAAAAACTGTTTTTT.

This clonotype was counted at least ten times. V gene TRBV27 combines with J gene TRBJ1-1; 7 bases fit TRBD1. Germline V lookup: CDR1 MNHEY, CDR2 SMNVEV (reference sequence). This CDR3 contains 13 residues. J was trimmed by 8 bases and V by 0 bases; bases with no gene match: 3. The CDR3 DNA is TGTGCCAGCAGTTTATCGACAGGGATAGAAGCTTTCTTT. This translates into CASSLSTGIEAFF.

Points on this clonotype: It may be a read error: a sequence one base away is much more abundant. The chain combines TRBV15 with TRBJ2-7; D gene uncertain. CDR3 length: 12 amino acids. The V and J ends lost 5 bases and 8 bases respectively, with 13 bases between them. Germline lookup yields CDR1 LNHNV and CDR2 YYDKDF (reference sequence). The CDR3 bases are TGTGCCACCAGCGGAAATCTATACCAGCAGTACTTC. It yields the protein CATSGNLYQQYF.

This clonotype was recorded many times. V usage is TRBV5-1 and J usage is TRBJ1-2, with 7 bases matching TRBD1. Germline trimming cut 4 bases from V and 4 bases from J; bases unmatched to any gene: 4. Looked up from germline, CDR1 is SGHRS and CDR2 is YFSETQ. The CDR3 runs to 13 residues. The chain's CDR3 is CASSRDSVYGYTF. For the CDR3, the DNA is TGCGCCAGCAGCAGGGACAGTGTCTATGGCTACACCTTC.

This clonotype showed up just a few times. The chain recombines TRBV7-2 with TRBJ1-5; weak D call: TRBD1 (5 bases). Trimming took 1 base from V and 3 from J, leaving 10 bases between them. This CDR3 region has 15 residues. Germline CDR1 SGHTA, CDR2 FQGNSA. The CDR3 sequence: CASSLVQGDNQPQHF. The CDR3 region has the DNA TGTGCCAGCAGCTTAGTTCAGGGTGACAATCAGCCCCAGCATTTT.

This clonotype was counted only a few times. The J gene is TRBJ2-1, the V gene TRBV7-2, with D perhaps TRBD1 (6 bases). The germline V and J ends were trimmed by 2 bases and 7 bases, with 15 bases remaining between them. Per germline, CDR1 SGHTA and CDR2 FQGNSA. This CDR3 contains 15 residues. The CDR3 DNA sequence: TGTGCCAGCAGCTTAATATCGGCAGGGGAAAATGAGCAGTTCTTC. Amino acid sequence: CASSLISAGENEQFF.

This clonotype was counted at least ten times. This rearrangement joins TRBV20-1 to TRBJ2-1, with 13 positions matching TRBD2. The CDR3 is 16 residues long. Trimming took 0 bases from V and 7 from J; bases not matched to a gene: 6. Germline-derived CDR1 and CDR2 are DFQATT and SNEGSKA (reference sequence). This chain's CDR3 is CSARDGLAGDSNEQFF. The CDR3 bases are TGCAGTGCTAGAGACGGACTAGCGGGAGATTCGAATGAGCAGTTCTTC.

This clonotype appeared many times. The gene calls are TRBV7-9 and TRBJ2-1; weak D call: TRBD2 (7 bases). This CDR3 region has 12 residues. The V end lost 6 bases, the J end lost 9 bases, and 12 bases lay between the germline ends. CDR1 is SEHNR and CDR2 is FQNEAQ in the germline V gene (reference sequence). The CDR3 loop reads CASSSRGGEQFF. The CDR3 coding sequence is TGTGCCAGCAGTTCTAGGGGGGGTGAGCAGTTCTTC.

The chain joins TRBV12-3 or TRBV12-4 to TRBJ2-1; D gene unclear. The CDR3 covers 11 residues. The V gene lost 4 bases and the J gene lost 6 bases, with 4 bases spanning the gap. CDR3 nucleotides: TGTGCCAGCAGTTCCCTCAATGAGCAGTTCTTC. It encodes CASSSLNEQFF.

By sample fraction, this clonotype is medium-sized. The chain uses TRBV9 and TRBJ2-1, with D maybe TRBD1 (5 bases). CDR1 and CDR2 (germline): SGDLS, YYNGEE. V was clipped by 1 base and J by 6 bases, with 14 bases between them. This CDR3 contains 15 residues. CDR3 DNA: TGTGCCAGCAGCGTATCAGGGAATGGGGCCAATGAGCAGTTCTTC. Translation: CASSVSGNGANEQFF.

This chain joins TRBV10-2 and TRBJ2-1; tentatively, D is TRBD2 (6 bases). The V and J ends lost 4 bases and 2 bases respectively, with 12 bases between them. Germline V CDR1 and CDR2: WSHSY, SAAADI. This CDR3 has 15 amino acids. The CDR3 DNA reads as TGCGCCAGCAGTGCCGGGACTCCGACCTACAATGAGCAGTTCTTC. Translating it yields CASSAGTPTYNEQFF.

This clonotype has at least ten counts. This chain joins TRBV20-1 and TRBJ2-1; no clear D. The CDR3 is made up of 16 amino acids. Germline CDR1 and CDR2: DFQATT and SNEGSKA (reference sequence). Trimming left V 5 bases short and J 0 bases short, with 17 bases between. CDR3 protein: CSAFPSRQGSYNEQFF. The CDR3 DNA follows: TGCAGTGCTTTTCCTTCTCGGCAAGGCTCCTACAATGAGCAGTTCTTC.

The sample holds a few counts of this clonotype. The genes are TRBV6-5 and TRBJ2-7; 7 bases line up with TRBD2. This CDR3 spans 16 amino acids. V shed 0 bases and J 4 bases; nucleotides not matched to a gene: 9. The germline V gene has CDR1 MNHEY and CDR2 SVGAGI. DNA of the CDR3: TGTGCCAGCAGTTACTCCCCCACGGGAGGCACGTACGAGCAGTACTTC. Its protein is CASSYSPTGGTYEQYF.

The sample holds many counts of this clonotype. The DNA of the CDR3 is TGTGCCAGCAGTTTTGACAGTTTCGATGGCTACACCTTC. This codes for CASSFDSFDGYTF. The chain carries TRBV28 and TRBJ1-2; perhaps TRBD1 as D (5 bases). Trimming cost V 3 bases and J 6 bases, with 11 bases left between them. The CDR3 totals 13 residues. Germline V gene lookup returns CDR1 MDHEN and CDR2 SYDVKM.

This clonotype was observed many times. In nucleotides, the CDR3 is TGTGCCAGCACCCAGACGACAGGGTCGAATTCACCCCTCCACTTT. This sequence encodes CASTQTTGSNSPLHF. This chain joins TRBV6-1 and TRBJ1-6; TRBD1 matches 7 bases. V dropped 7 bases and J dropped 7; count of bases not matched to a gene: 10. Per the germline V gene, CDR1 is MNHNS and CDR2 is SASEGT. The CDR3 loop spans 15 amino acids.

This clonotype came up many times. The chain is built from TRBV7-9 and TRBJ1-2; D remains ambiguous. The CDR3 runs 12 residues. Germline values: CDR1 SEHNR, CDR2 FQNEAQ (reference sequence). V was shortened by 5 bases and J by 3 bases, with 7 bases between the two germline ends. The CDR3 protein is CASSAAYYGYTF. The CDR3 nucleotides read TGTGCCAGCAGCGCCGCCTACTATGGCTACACCTTC.

The chain employs TRBV19 and TRBJ1-4; possibly TRBD1 for D (6 bases). V gave up 8 bases and J gave up 6 bases, with 25 bases separating them. This CDR3 comprises 17 residues. Germline CDR1 reads LNHDA; CDR2 reads SQIVND (reference sequence). CDR3 coding DNA: TGTGCCAGTCGACCGGGCTACAGGGCCCACCTTGATGAAAAACTGTTTTTT. Its translation is CASRPGYRAHLDEKLFF.

The V gene is TRBV10-3, the J gene TRBJ2-3; D is tentatively TRBD1 or TRBD2 (6 bases each). Trimming pared 2 bases from V and 7 bases from J, leaving 13 bases between. Germline V gene data show CDR1 as ENHRY and CDR2 as SYGVKD. The CDR3 is 14 amino acids. The CDR3 DNA is TGTGCCATCAGTGAGACCCCGGGGGCGAATACGCAGTATTTT. Translation: CAISETPGANTQYF.

At least ten counts were recorded for this clonotype. V and J are TRBV6-2 or TRBV6-3 and TRBJ2-1, with 11 bases that match TRBD2. V lost 7 bases to trimming and J lost 2 bases; unmatched junction nucleotides: 4. The V gene's germline CDR1 is MNHEY and CDR2 SVGEGT. CDR3 size: 15 residues. CDR3 residues: CASTPGLAAYNEQFF. The CDR3, as DNA: TGTGCCAGCACCCCGGGACTAGCGGCCTACAATGAGCAGTTCTTC.

This clonotype was detected many times. The chain couples TRBV18 to TRBJ2-7; no clear D. The germline V and J ends were trimmed by 5 bases and 4 bases, with 12 bases remaining between them. The length of the CDR3 is 13 residues. Germline V lookup: CDR1 KGHSH, CDR2 LQKENI. The CDR3 DNA follows: TGTGCCAGCTCATCGAGAATGCGGTACGAGCAGTACTTC. This sequence encodes CASSSRMRYEQYF.

This clonotype was picked up many times. V and J are TRBV12-3 or TRBV12-4 and TRBJ1-1; D call uncertain. V gave up 5 bases and J gave up 1 base, with 11 bases separating them. This CDR3 comprises 14 residues. The CDR3 protein is CASSRALPNTEAFF. Written as DNA, the CDR3 is TGTGCCAGCAGTCGAGCACTTCCGAACACTGAAGCTTTCTTT.

This clonotype was detected ten times or more. The gene calls are TRBV3-1 and TRBJ1-1, with a tentative D call TRBD1 (5 bases). CDR1 is LGHDT and CDR2 is YNNKEL in the germline V gene (reference sequence). V lost 0 bases and J 5 bases, leaving 16 bases between the germline ends. This CDR3 comprises 16 residues. This CDR3 is CASSQEGEGAETEAFF. CDR3 coding DNA: TGTGCCAGCAGCCAAGAGGGGGAGGGAGCGGAGACTGAAGCTTTCTTT.

Ten or more counts support this clonotype. The chain joins TRBV7-9 to TRBJ2-1, with D tentatively TRBD2 (6 bases). V was trimmed by 0 bases and J by 2 bases, leaving 14 bases between them. The CDR3 is made up of 17 amino acids. Germline CDR1 and CDR2: SEHNR and FQNEAQ (reference sequence). The CDR3 nucleotides read TGTGCCAGCAGCTTAGCCGGTGGGGGAGGTCCCTACAATGAGCAGTTCTTC. Translated, it gives CASSLAGGGGPYNEQFF. The full variable domain, with the rest looked up from reference TRBV7-9 and TRBJ2-1, is DTGVSQNPRHKITKRGQNVTFRCDPISEHNRLYWYRQTLGQGPEFLTYFQNEAQLEKSRLLSDRFSAERPKGSFSTLEIQRTEQGDSAMYLCASSLAGGGGPYNEQFFGPGTRLTVL.

The gene calls are TRBV2 and TRBJ2-1; 7 nucleotides match TRBD2. V dropped 10 bases and J dropped 0; count of bases not matched to a gene: 6. The CDR3 runs to 14 residues. The germline gives CDR1 SNHLY, CDR2 FYNNEI. CDR3 residues: CATASGSSYNEQFF. Here the CDR3 DNA reads TGTGCCACCGCTAGCGGAAGCTCCTACAATGAGCAGTTCTTC.

This clonotype came up many times. The CDR3 sequence is CSARDGGAPWNSPLHF. The CDR3 DNA is TGCAGTGCTAGAGATGGGGGGGCGCCGTGGAATTCACCCCTCCACTTT. This chain connects TRBV20-1 to TRBJ1-6; D may be TRBD1 (6 bases). V lost 0 bases and J lost 7, with 16 bases in between. Germline V CDR1 and CDR2: DFQATT, SNEGSKA (reference sequence). The CDR3 is 16 amino acids.